This T cell receptor (beta chain) was profiled in a study of Ad26.COV2.S vaccination and SARS-CoV-2 variants. Produced via immunoSEQ multiplex PCR; TCRdb's table is partial and in-frame only. The data contain 440,000 or so clones, 80% to 95% of them singletons. Germline CDR1 is MNHNY and CDR2 is SVGAGI (reference sequence). The CDR3 consists of 19 residues. Trimming shortened V by 5 bases and J by 1 base, and 27 bases separated the two germline ends. The treatment here: approximately 18 received Ad26.COV2.S at low or high dose, single or two shots; about 5 received placebo; per-sample allocation not given. All samples were drawn on day 63, counting from the first vaccine or placebo injection.

This receptor was obtained from a person between 18 and 59 years old who received the Ad26.COV2.S COVID-19 vaccine or a placebo. Sequencing used peripheral blood, obtained in a trial of Ad26.COV2.S vaccine versus placebo. The rearrangement links TRBV6-6 to TRBJ2-7; no definite D call. The CDR3 nucleotides are TGTGCCAGCAGTCAACGGACCCCGGGCACCTCCCTGGGGTCCTACGAGCAGTACTTC. Amino acid sequence: CASSQRTPGTSLGSYEQYF.